These T cell receptor beta chains were read from a single sample in a study of cytomegalovirus exposure and HLA in healthy donors. Profiling relied on immunoSEQ multiplex PCR, and the TCRdb table lists in-frame clones only, not all of them. In the table there are some 120,000 clones, roughly four fifths of which are singletons. What was sequenced was PBMCs. These receptors were collected from a woman in her thirties or forties in good health and CMV-seropositive. Each CDR3 is given with its conserved first and last residue. A D gene is named only where the DNA matches it firmly. Clone size is stated in some rows and not others, as once, few, many or a class when expanded.

.	TRBV28	.	TRBJ2-6	TGTGCCAGCAGTTTTTGGAGGGGCAGGCCTCTCTCTGGGGCCAACGTCCTGACTTTC	CASSFWRGRPLSGANVLTF
.	TRBV5-1	TRBD1	TRBJ1-2	TGCGCCAGCAGGGTTAGGACAGGCGGGGGGAATGGCTACACCTTC	CASRVRTGGGNGYTF
once	TRBV28	.	TRBJ2-1	TGTGCCAGCAGTTCCGGGAGTTCGGAGTTCTTC	CASSSGSSEFF
once	TRBV9	TRBD2	TRBJ2-7	TGTGCCAGCAGCGTAGGGACTAGCGGGATCTACGAGCAGTACTTC	CASSVGTSGIYEQYF
.	TRBV7-2	.	TRBJ1-5	TGTGCCAGCAGCTTAGTTGGGGGGGCAAACAATCAGCCCCAGCATTTT	CASSLVGGANNQPQHF
.	TRBV5-1	TRBD1	TRBJ1-4	TGCGCCAGCAGCATGGACAGGAACCATCGAGAAAAACTGTTTTTT	CASSMDRNHREKLFF
.	TRBV28	TRBD2	TRBJ2-7	TGTGCCAGCAGTCTCAAGCGGGAGAGGACCTACGAGCAGTACTTC	CASSLKRERTYEQYF
.	TRBV7-2	.	TRBJ2-1	TGTGCCAGCAGCCCAGGATGGGTGATAGTGTTAAATGAGCAGTTCTTC	CASSPGWVIVLNEQFF
.	TRBV28	.	TRBJ1-1	TGTGCCAGCAGGAGACAGCAGATGAACACTGAAGCTTTCTTT	CASRRQQMNTEAFF
.	TRBV5-1	.	TRBJ2-6	TGCGCCAGCAGCTTACTCAACAACGTCCTGACTTTC	CASSLLNNVLTF
.	TRBV9	.	TRBJ1-2	TGTGCCAGCAGCGGCGGGGTGGAGTCAGGGAGACTCTATGGCTACACCTTC	CASSGGVESGRLYGYTF
.	TRBV28	TRBD1	TRBJ1-5	TGTGCCAGCAGTTTCCTGGGACAGGGGAGGATCGCCCAGCATTTT	CASSFLGQGRIAQHF
.	TRBV7-2	TRBD1	TRBJ2-3	TGTGCCAGCAGCTTAGCAGGGGGCGCGGCAGATACGCAGTATTTT	CASSLAGGAADTQYF
.	TRBV6-1	.	TRBJ2-3	TGTGCCAGCAGTGAACAGGCCAGGGTGTTGGGAGATACGCAGTATTTT	CASSEQARVLGDTQYF
.	TRBV7-9	TRBD1	TRBJ2-5	TGTGCCAGCAGCTCAGGACCACAGGGGGCGCGGCAAGAGACCCAGTACTTC	CASSSGPQGARQETQYF
.	TRBV9	TRBD1	TRBJ2-7	TGTGCCAGCAGCGCCCTACCCGGACAGGTTGGGGAGCAGTACTTC	CASSALPGQVGEQYF
once	TRBV18	TRBD1	TRBJ1-2	TGTGCCAGCTCAGACGGGACAGGAGGATCCTATGGCTACACCTTC	CASSDGTGGSYGYTF
.	TRBV4-2	.	TRBJ1-5	TGTGCCAGCAGCCAAGAGGGAGACTATAGCAATCAGCCCCAGCATTTT	CASSQEGDYSNQPQHF
.	TRBV20-1	.	TRBJ1-1	TGCAGTGCTAGCGCGAAGGCTTTCTTT	CSASAKAFF
.	TRBV25-1	TRBD1	TRBJ1-2	TGTGCCAGCAGTGCATCTGATGGACAGGGACCAGTCTATGGCTACACCTTC	CASSASDGQGPVYGYTF
.	TRBV18	.	TRBJ2-3	TGTGCCAGCTCACCACAAGAACTAAACACAGATACGCAGTATTTT	CASSPQELNTDTQYF
few	TRBV6-5	.	TRBJ1-1	TGTGCCAGCAGTTCACAGGGTAGAGGGACCGCAGAAGCTTTCTTT	CASSSQGRGTAEAFF
once	TRBV13	TRBD1	TRBJ1-6	TGTGCCAGCAGCGCTAGACAGGGTGACTCCTATAATTCACCCCTCCACTTT	CASSARQGDSYNSPLHF
.	TRBV19	TRBD2	TRBJ2-3	TGTGCCACGGGGACTAGCGGGAGCTATACGCAGTATTTT	CATGTSGSYTQYF
.	TRBV6-5	.	TRBJ1-5	TGTGCCAGCAGTGAGGGACTTAATCAGCCCCAGCATTTT	CASSEGLNQPQHF
few	TRBV6-5	TRBD1	TRBJ2-2	TGTGCCAGCAGTCAAGGGACAGGGGACACCGGGGAGCTGTTTTTT	CASSQGTGDTGELFF
.	TRBV15	TRBD2	TRBJ2-3	TGTGCCACCAGCTCTCGACTAGCGGGAGGGTCAGATACGCAGTATTTT	CATSSRLAGGSDTQYF
.	TRBV2	.	TRBJ1-1	TGTGCCAGCCAAGGGCCCGGGACTCACACTGAAGCTTTCTTT	CASQGPGTHTEAFF
.	TRBV19	TRBD1	TRBJ1-2	TGTGCCACCCAGGGGGTCTTAATAGGCGGCTACACCTTC	CATQGVLIGGYTF
.	TRBV9	TRBD2	TRBJ2-1	TGTGCCAGCAGCGTAGACGGCGGGAGTTTATACAATGAGCAGTTCTTC	CASSVDGGSLYNEQFF
.	TRBV11-2	TRBD1	TRBJ2-7	TGTGCCAGCAGCTCCCGAATCCGCGGGACAGGGAGGGTAACCGCCGAGCAGTACTTC	CASSSRIRGTGRVTAEQYF
few	TRBV15	TRBD2	TRBJ2-5	TGTGCCACCAGAATGGGGGGGGAAGAGACCCAGTACTTC	CATRMGGEETQYF
once	TRBV5-6	TRBD1	TRBJ1-1	TGTGCCACCCACCGGGACAGGGTGAGTACTGAAGCTTTCTTT	CATHRDRVSTEAFF
.	TRBV25-1	.	TRBJ1-1	TGTGCCAGCAGTGATTCAGGGAAGAACACTGAAGCTTTCTTT	CASSDSGKNTEAFF
.	TRBV9	TRBD1	TRBJ2-1	TGTGCCAGCAGCCGACAGGGGGCCAACAATGAGCAGTTCTTC	CASSRQGANNEQFF
.	TRBV19	.	TRBJ1-1	TGTGCCAGTAGTATGTGGCAGAACACTGAAGCTTTCTTT	CASSMWQNTEAFF
.	TRBV28	.	TRBJ1-2	TGTGCCAGCACCCCTCAGGGACTGGACTATGGCTACACCTTC	CASTPQGLDYGYTF